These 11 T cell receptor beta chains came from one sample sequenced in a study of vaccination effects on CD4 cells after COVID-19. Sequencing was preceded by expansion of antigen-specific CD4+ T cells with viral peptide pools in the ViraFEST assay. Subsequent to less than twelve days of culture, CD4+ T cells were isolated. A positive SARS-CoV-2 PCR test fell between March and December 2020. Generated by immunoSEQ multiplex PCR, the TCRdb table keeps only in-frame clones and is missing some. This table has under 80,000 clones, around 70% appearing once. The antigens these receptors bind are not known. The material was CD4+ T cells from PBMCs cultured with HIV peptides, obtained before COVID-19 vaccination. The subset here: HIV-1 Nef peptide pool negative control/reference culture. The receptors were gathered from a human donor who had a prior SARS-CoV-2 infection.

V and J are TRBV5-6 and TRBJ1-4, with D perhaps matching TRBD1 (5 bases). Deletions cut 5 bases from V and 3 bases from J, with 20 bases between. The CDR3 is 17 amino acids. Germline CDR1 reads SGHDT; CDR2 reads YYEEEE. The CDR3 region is CASSTGPGNRANEKLFF. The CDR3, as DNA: TGTGCCAGCAGTACTGGCCCAGGGAATCGGGCTAATGAAAAACTGTTTTTT.

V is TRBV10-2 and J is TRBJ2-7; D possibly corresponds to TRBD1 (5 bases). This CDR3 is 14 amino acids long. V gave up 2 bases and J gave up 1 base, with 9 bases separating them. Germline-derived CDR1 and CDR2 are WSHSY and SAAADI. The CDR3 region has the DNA TGCGCCAGCAGTGAGGAGGCAGGGTCCTACGAGCAGTACTTC. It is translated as CASSEEAGSYEQYF.

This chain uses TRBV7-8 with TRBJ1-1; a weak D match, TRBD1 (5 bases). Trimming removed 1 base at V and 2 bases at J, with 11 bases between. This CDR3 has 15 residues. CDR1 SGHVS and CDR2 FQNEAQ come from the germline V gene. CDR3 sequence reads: CASSLVGGYNTEAFF. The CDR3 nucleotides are TGTGCCAGCAGCTTAGTCGGGGGATATAACACTGAAGCTTTCTTT.

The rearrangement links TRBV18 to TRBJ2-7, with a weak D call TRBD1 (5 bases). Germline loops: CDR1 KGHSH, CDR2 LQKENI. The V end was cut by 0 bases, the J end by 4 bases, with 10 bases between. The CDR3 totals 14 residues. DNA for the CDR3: TGTGCCAGCTCACCACCCCAGGGAAGGTACGAGCAGTACTTC. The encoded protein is CASSPPQGRYEQYF.

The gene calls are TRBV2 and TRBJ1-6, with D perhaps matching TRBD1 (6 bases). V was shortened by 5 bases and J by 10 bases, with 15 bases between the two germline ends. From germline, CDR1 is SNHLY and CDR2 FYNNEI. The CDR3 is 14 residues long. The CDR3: CASSLQGMGSPLHF. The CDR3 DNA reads TGTGCCAGCAGTTTACAGGGTATGGGGTCACCCCTCCACTTT.

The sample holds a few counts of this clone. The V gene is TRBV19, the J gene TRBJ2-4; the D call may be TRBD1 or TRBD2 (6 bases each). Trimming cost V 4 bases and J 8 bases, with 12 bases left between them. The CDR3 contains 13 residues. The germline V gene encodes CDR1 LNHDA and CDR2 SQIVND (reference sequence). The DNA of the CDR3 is TGTGCCAGTAGTAACCACAGGGAGGACATTCAGTACTTC. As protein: CASSNHREDIQYF.

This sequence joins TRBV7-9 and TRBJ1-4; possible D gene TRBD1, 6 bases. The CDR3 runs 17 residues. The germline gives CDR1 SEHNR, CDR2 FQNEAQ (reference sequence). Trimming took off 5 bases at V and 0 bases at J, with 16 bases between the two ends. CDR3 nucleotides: TGTGCCAGCAGCCGAGGACAGAGAGCTGCAACTAATGAAAAACTGTTTTTT. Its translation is CASSRGQRAATNEKLFF.

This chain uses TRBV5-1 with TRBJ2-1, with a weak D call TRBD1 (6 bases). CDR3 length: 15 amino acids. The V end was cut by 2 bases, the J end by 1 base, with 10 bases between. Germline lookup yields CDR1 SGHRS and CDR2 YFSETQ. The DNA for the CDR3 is TGCGCCAGCAGCTTTTTACAGGGTTCCTACAATGAGCAGTTCTTC. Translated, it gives CASSFLQGSYNEQFF.

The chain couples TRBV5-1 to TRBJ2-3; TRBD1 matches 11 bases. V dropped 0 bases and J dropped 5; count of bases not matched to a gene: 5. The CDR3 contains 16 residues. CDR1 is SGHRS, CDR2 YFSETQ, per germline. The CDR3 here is CASSLAGQGAGDTQYF. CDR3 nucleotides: TGCGCCAGCAGCTTGGCCGGACAGGGGGCAGGAGATACGCAGTATTTT.

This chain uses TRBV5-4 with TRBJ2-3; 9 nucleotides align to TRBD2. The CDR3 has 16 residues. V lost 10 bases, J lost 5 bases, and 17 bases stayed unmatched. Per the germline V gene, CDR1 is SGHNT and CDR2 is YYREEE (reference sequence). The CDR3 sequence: CAGGVAGAGLGDTQYF. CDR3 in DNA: TGTGCCGGGGGGGTAGCGGGAGCGGGATTGGGAGATACGCAGTATTTT.

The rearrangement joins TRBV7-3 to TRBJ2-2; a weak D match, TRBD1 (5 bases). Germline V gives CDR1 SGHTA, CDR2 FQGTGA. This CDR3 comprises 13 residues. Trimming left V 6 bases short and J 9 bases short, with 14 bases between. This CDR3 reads CASSQRGGWELFF. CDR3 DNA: TGTGCCAGCAGTCAAAGGGGCGGTTGGGAGCTGTTTTTT.